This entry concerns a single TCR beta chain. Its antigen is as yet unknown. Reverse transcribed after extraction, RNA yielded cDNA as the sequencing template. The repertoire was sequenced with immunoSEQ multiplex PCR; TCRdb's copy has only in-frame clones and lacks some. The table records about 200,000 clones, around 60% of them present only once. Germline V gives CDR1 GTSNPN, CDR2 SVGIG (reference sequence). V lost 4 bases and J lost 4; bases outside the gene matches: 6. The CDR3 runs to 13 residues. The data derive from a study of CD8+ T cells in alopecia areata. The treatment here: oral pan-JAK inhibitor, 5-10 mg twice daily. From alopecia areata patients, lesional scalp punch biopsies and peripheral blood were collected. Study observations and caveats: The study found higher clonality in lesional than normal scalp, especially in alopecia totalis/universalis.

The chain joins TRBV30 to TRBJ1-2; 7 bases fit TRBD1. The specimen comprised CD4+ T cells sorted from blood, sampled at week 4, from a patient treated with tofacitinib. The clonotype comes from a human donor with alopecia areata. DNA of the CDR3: TGTGCCTGGAACTTTGACAGGGTCTATGGCTACACCTTC. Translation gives CAWNFDRVYGYTF.